A single T cell receptor (beta chain) is shown here with its context. The antigen remains unidentified. This sample is drawn from a study of cytomegalovirus exposure and HLA in healthy donors. The wider study: The study's early data release held roughly 90 million unique TCRs from HLA-typed donors.

Whole-study results and caveats: Another analysis was done later, and it associated 16,951 TCR beta sequences with HLA alleles at 0.05 false discovery rate. Accurate predictions that matched the HLA-A and HLA-B alleles of most subjects were reportedly made from TCR beta sequences. Follow-up analysis found HLA locus-dependent TCR association rates, highest for DRB1 and lowest for HLA-C.

The V end was cut by 3 bases, the J end by 0 bases, with 6 bases between. This CDR3 region has 13 residues. Looked up from germline, CDR1 is SGHRS and CDR2 is YFSETQ. Researchers ran the PCR with 60 Vbeta and 13 Jbeta primers. The repertoire was sequenced with immunoSEQ multiplex PCR; TCRdb's copy has only in-frame clones and lacks some. The sample shows fewer than 70,000 clones, 65% to 90% of them seen only once. V and J are TRBV5-1 and TRBJ2-5; D unresolved. Material: PBMCs. This TCR was sampled from a human donor in good health. The CDR3 region has the DNA TGCGCCAGCAGCTCCCGGGACCAAGAGACCCAGTACTTC. Translated: CASSSRDQETQYF. The entire variable domain, with the rest obtained from reference TRBV5-1 and TRBJ2-5, is as follows: KAGVTQTPRYLIKTRGQQVTLSCSPISGHRSVSWYQQTPGQGLQFLFEYFSETQRNKGNFPGRFSGRQFSNSRSEMNVSTLELGDSALYLCASSSRDQETQYFGPGTRLLVL.